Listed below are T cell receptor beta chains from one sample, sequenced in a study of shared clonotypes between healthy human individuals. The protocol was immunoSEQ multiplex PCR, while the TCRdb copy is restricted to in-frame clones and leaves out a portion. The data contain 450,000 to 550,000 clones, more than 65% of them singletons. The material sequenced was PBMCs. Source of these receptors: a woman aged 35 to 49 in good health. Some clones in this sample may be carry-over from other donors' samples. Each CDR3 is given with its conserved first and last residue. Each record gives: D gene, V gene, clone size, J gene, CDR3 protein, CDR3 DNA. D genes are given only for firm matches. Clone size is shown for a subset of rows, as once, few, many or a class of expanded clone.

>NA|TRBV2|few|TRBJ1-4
CASSADRSNEKLFF
TGTGCCAGCAGCGCCGACAGGTCTAATGAAAAACTGTTTTTT
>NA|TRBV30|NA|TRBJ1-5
CAWSGGPSQPQHF
TGTGCCTGGAGCGGGGGTCCGAGTCAGCCCCAGCATTTT
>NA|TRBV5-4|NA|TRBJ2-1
CASSLSGLGEQFF
TGTGCCAGCAGCTTGTCCGGACTGGGTGAGCAGTTCTTC
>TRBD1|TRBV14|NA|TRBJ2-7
CASSQMGQTRDEQYF
TGTGCCAGCAGCCAGATGGGACAGACTCGGGACGAGCAGTACTTC
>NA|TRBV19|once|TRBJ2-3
CASSIAVGNTDTQYF
TGTGCCAGTAGTATAGCGGTGGGGAACACAGATACGCAGTATTTT
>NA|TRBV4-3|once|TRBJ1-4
CASRPKGLYNEKLFF
TGCGCCAGCAGACCAAAAGGCCTTTATAATGAAAAACTGTTTTTT
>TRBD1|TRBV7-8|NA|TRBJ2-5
CASSLANSGQGGNF
TGTGCCAGCAGCTTAGCGAACTCGGGACAGGGTGGGAACTTC
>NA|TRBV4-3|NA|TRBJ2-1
CASSQRLNNNEQFF
TGCGCCAGCAGCCAAAGACTAAATAACAATGAGCAGTTCTTC
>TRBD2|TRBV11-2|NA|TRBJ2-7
CASSTPSGNSYEQYF
TGTGCCAGCAGCACTCCTAGCGGGAACTCCTACGAGCAGTACTTC
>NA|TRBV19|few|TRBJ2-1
CASSPKDWPSWNEQFF
TGTGCCAGTAGTCCGAAGGACTGGCCTTCGTGGAATGAGCAGTTCTTC
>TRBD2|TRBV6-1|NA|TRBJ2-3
CASSALAGGTDTQYF
TGTGCCAGCAGTGCACTAGCGGGAGGGACAGATACGCAGTATTTT
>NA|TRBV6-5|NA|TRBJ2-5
CASSMGTMKETQYF
TGTGCCAGCAGCATGGGGACCATGAAAGAGACCCAGTACTTC
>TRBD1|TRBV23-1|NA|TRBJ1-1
CASSHLPDRDTEAFF
TGCGCCAGCAGTCACCTTCCTGACAGGGACACTGAAGCTTTCTTT
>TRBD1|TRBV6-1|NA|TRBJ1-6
CATRTGQYNSPLHF
TGTGCCACCCGGACAGGGCAATATAATTCACCCCTCCACTTT
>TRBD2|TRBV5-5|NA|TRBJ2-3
CASSLEREAGDTQYF
TGTGCCAGCAGCTTGGAGCGGGAGGCTGGAGATACGCAGTATTTT
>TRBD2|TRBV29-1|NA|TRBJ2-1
CSVATGLAGVVYNEQFF
TGCAGCGTTGCGACTGGACTAGCGGGTGTGGTGTACAATGAGCAGTTCTTC
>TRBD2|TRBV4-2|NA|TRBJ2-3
CASSQRREAFSADTQYF
TGTGCCAGCAGCCAACGGCGGGAGGCCTTCAGCGCAGATACGCAGTATTTT
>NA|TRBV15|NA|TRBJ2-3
CATSATDTQYF
TGTGCCACCAGCGCTACAGATACGCAGTATTTT
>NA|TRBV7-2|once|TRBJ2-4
CASSLGGQGAKNIQYF
TGTGCCAGCAGCTTAGGTGGGCAGGGAGCCAAAAACATTCAGTACTTC
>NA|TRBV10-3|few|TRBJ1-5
CAIGGALNQPQHF
TGTGCCATAGGGGGGGCCCTCAATCAGCCCCAGCATTTT
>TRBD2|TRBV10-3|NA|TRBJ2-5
CAIREAGEETQYF
TGTGCCATCAGAGAGGCGGGAGAGGAGACCCAGTACTTC
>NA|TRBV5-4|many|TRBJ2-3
CASSLGGRRGSGTDTQYF
TGTGCCAGCAGCTTGGGGGGAAGGCGGGGCAGTGGGACAGATACGCAGTATTTT
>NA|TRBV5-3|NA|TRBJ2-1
CARSLGPLTSWDNEQFF
TGTGCCAGAAGCTTGGGCCCCTTGACTAGTTGGGACAATGAGCAGTTCTTC
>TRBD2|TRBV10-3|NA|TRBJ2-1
CAIGKAGGPGNEQFF
TGTGCCATTGGAAAAGCGGGAGGGCCGGGCAATGAGCAGTTCTTC
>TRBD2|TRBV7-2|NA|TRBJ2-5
CASSLLGTSVQETQYF
TGTGCCAGCAGCTTACTTGGGACTAGCGTTCAAGAGACCCAGTACTTC
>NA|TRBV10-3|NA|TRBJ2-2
CAISQIANTGELFF
TGTGCCATCAGCCAGATCGCGAACACCGGGGAGCTGTTTTTT
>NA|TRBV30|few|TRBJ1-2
CAWSVAPSGGYTF
TGTGCCTGGAGTGTAGCACCCTCAGGTGGCTACACCTTC
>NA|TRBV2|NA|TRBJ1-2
CASKFLLWVRTAYGYTF
TGTGCCAGCAAATTCCTTCTCTGGGTCAGGACTGCCTATGGCTACACCTTC
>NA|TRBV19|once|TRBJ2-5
CASSIYETQYF
TGTGCCAGTAGTATATATGAGACCCAGTACTTC
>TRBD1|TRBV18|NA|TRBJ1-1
CASSPPTGTGNNIVTEAFF
TGTGCCAGCTCACCCCCCACCGGGACAGGCAACAATATCGTCACTGAAGCTTTCTTT